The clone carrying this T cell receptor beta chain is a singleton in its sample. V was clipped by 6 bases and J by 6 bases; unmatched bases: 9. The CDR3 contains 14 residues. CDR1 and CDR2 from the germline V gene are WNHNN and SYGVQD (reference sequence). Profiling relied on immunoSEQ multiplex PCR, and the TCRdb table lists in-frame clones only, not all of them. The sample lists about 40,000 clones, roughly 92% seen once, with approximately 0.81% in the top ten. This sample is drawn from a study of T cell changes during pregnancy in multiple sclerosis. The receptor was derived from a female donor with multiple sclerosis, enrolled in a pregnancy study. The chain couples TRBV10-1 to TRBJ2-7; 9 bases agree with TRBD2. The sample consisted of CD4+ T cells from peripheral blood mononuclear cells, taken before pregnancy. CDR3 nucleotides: TGCGCCAGCAGCCGCGGCGGGAGGGCCTCCGAGCAGTACTTC. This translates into CASSRGGRASEQYF.